These T cell receptor beta chains were read from a single sample in a study of CD8 T cells in ankylosing spondylitis. TCRdb re-derived calls from the 5' RACE reads in MiXCR, one entry per CDR3 protein. The sample carries 150,000 to 200,000 distinct CDR3 sequences, about a third recorded once. The sample comprised synovial fluid, either unsorted or a sorted T cell fraction (not recorded which). These receptors were obtained from a male donor with ankylosing spondylitis. Each CDR3 is given with its conserved first and last residue. A D gene is named only where the DNA matches it firmly. The listing skips clone size in some rows; elsewhere it reads once, few, many or a size class.

clone_size: many
v_call: TRBV5-5
j_call: TRBJ2-5
d_call: TRBD2
cdr3_nt: TGTGCCAGCGGGGGGGGGTTCCAAGAGACCCAGTACTTC
cdr3_aa: CASGGGFQETQYF

clone_size: few
v_call: TRBV2
j_call: TRBJ1-1
d_call: TRBD1
cdr3_nt: TGTGCCAGCACCCGGACAGGGATGAACACTGAAGCTTTCTTT
cdr3_aa: CASTRTGMNTEAFF

clone_size: few
v_call: TRBV12-3/TRBV12-4
j_call: TRBJ2-7
d_call: TRBD2
cdr3_nt: TGTGCCAGCGCCCGGGGGGGACTGTACGAGCAGTACTTC
cdr3_aa: CASARGGLYEQYF

clone_size: NA
v_call: TRBV20-1
j_call: TRBJ1-6
d_call: TRBD1
cdr3_nt: TGCAGTGCTGGGGGACAGGGAATTACACCCCTCCACTTT
cdr3_aa: CSAGGQGITPLHF

clone_size: NA
v_call: TRBV7-2
j_call: TRBJ1-5
d_call: NA
cdr3_nt: TGTGCCAGCAGCTTTTATTATAGCAATCAGCCCCAGCATTTT
cdr3_aa: CASSFYYSNQPQHF

clone_size: NA
v_call: TRBV28
j_call: TRBJ1-6
d_call: NA
cdr3_nt: TGTGCCAGCAGCCAAACAGTGGGGTTCGGTTCACCCCTCCACTTT
cdr3_aa: CASSQTVGFGSPLHF

clone_size: NA
v_call: TRBV11-2
j_call: TRBJ2-4
d_call: TRBD1
cdr3_nt: TGTGCCAGCCGCGACAGGGGGCTAGCCAAAAACATTCAGTACTTC
cdr3_aa: CASRDRGLAKNIQYF

clone_size: few
v_call: TRBV6-1
j_call: TRBJ1-5
d_call: NA
cdr3_nt: TGTGCCAGCAGTCTAACAGGAGTGATCAAGCCCCAGCATTTT
cdr3_aa: CASSLTGVIKPQHF

clone_size: NA
v_call: TRBV12-3/TRBV12-4
j_call: TRBJ1-3
d_call: NA
cdr3_nt: TGTGCCAGCAGTTTAAGGGGAACTGGAAACACCATATATTTT
cdr3_aa: CASSLRGTGNTIYF

clone_size: NA
v_call: TRBV11-2
j_call: TRBJ1-6
d_call: NA
cdr3_nt: TGTGCCAGCAGCTTAGGCAGGGGACTGGACCTTTCACCCCTCCACTTT
cdr3_aa: CASSLGRGLDLSPLHF

clone_size: NA
v_call: TRBV11-2
j_call: TRBJ1-1
d_call: NA
cdr3_nt: TGTGCCAGCAGCCCGCCGGCTAGGGCAGCTTTCTTT
cdr3_aa: CASSPPARAAFF

clone_size: NA
v_call: TRBV4-3
j_call: TRBJ2-3
d_call: TRBD2
cdr3_nt: TGCGCCAGCAGCCAAGGGACTAGCGGGTCAACAGATACGCAGTATTTT
cdr3_aa: CASSQGTSGSTDTQYF

clone_size: NA
v_call: TRBV12-3/TRBV12-4
j_call: TRBJ2-7
d_call: NA
cdr3_nt: TGTGCCAGCAGGCCGGATAGTCTCCACGAGCAGTACTTC
cdr3_aa: CASRPDSLHEQYF

clone_size: NA
v_call: TRBV27
j_call: TRBJ2-3
d_call: NA
cdr3_nt: TGTGCCAGCCGACGATCTCCTAGCACAGATACGCAGTATTTT
cdr3_aa: CASRRSPSTDTQYF

clone_size: NA
v_call: TRBV10-1
j_call: TRBJ1-4
d_call: NA
cdr3_nt: TGCGCCAGCAGTTACGCACTGGGGGAAAAACTGTTTTTT
cdr3_aa: CASSYALGEKLFF

clone_size: NA
v_call: TRBV18
j_call: TRBJ2-7
d_call: NA
cdr3_nt: TGTGCCAGCTCACCTAACCGGGAGTTCGAGCAGTACTTC
cdr3_aa: CASSPNREFEQYF

clone_size: NA
v_call: TRBV7-9
j_call: TRBJ2-1
d_call: NA
cdr3_nt: TGTGCCAGCAGCCCCGGGACTTCAAACAATGAGCAGTTCTTC
cdr3_aa: CASSPGTSNNEQFF

clone_size: NA
v_call: TRBV4-3
j_call: TRBJ2-1
d_call: NA
cdr3_nt: TGCGCCAGCAGCCAAGAAGAGACCCCCTACAATGAGCAGTTCTTC
cdr3_aa: CASSQEETPYNEQFF

clone_size: NA
v_call: TRBV6-2/TRBV6-3
j_call: TRBJ2-7
d_call: TRBD2
cdr3_nt: TGTGCCAGCACCACATCTGTAGCGGGAAACGCAATTGACGAGCAGTACTTC
cdr3_aa: CASTTSVAGNAIDEQYF

clone_size: few
v_call: TRBV4-1
j_call: TRBJ1-5
d_call: TRBD1
cdr3_nt: TGCGCCAGCAGCTGGGACAGAAATAGCAATCAGCCCCAGCATTTT
cdr3_aa: CASSWDRNSNQPQHF

clone_size: once
v_call: TRBV12-3/TRBV12-4
j_call: TRBJ2-6
d_call: NA
cdr3_nt: TGTGCCAGCAGTTGGGTAGGGGGGAACTCTGGGGCCAACGTCCTGACTTTC
cdr3_aa: CASSWVGGNSGANVLTF

clone_size: few
v_call: TRBV2
j_call: TRBJ2-2
d_call: NA
cdr3_nt: TGTGCCATCAGGGCCTCGAACACCGGGGAGCTGTTTTTT
cdr3_aa: CAIRASNTGELFF

clone_size: NA
v_call: TRBV20-1
j_call: TRBJ1-5
d_call: TRBD1
cdr3_nt: TGCAGTGCTAGCCCCACAGGGGGCCAACGCCGCAATCAGCCCCAGCATTTT
cdr3_aa: CSASPTGGQRRNQPQHF

clone_size: NA
v_call: TRBV7-9
j_call: TRBJ1-2
d_call: TRBD1
cdr3_nt: TGTGCCAGCAGCCCCCTCGGACAGGGGGAGCATGGCTACACCTTC
cdr3_aa: CASSPLGQGEHGYTF

clone_size: once
v_call: TRBV9
j_call: TRBJ2-3
d_call: NA
cdr3_nt: TGTGCCAGCAGCCCTCGTATACCGTTCACAGATACGCAGTATTTT
cdr3_aa: CASSPRIPFTDTQYF

clone_size: NA
v_call: TRBV3-1
j_call: TRBJ1-1
d_call: NA
cdr3_nt: TGTGCCAGCAGCCAACAGGGCTCGACTGAAGCTTTCTTT
cdr3_aa: CASSQQGSTEAFF

clone_size: many
v_call: TRBV12-3/TRBV12-4
j_call: TRBJ2-5
d_call: NA
cdr3_nt: TGTGCCAGCAGTTTCTCCCCAGGGACCCAGTACTTC
cdr3_aa: CASSFSPGTQYF

clone_size: NA
v_call: TRBV5-1
j_call: TRBJ2-3
d_call: NA
cdr3_nt: TGCGCCAGCAGCTTACCCCAACCAGGAGATACGCAGTATTTT
cdr3_aa: CASSLPQPGDTQYF

clone_size: NA
v_call: TRBV5-6
j_call: TRBJ2-5
d_call: TRBD1
cdr3_nt: TGTGCCAGCAGCCGGGACAGGGGTGAGACCCAGTACTTC
cdr3_aa: CASSRDRGETQYF

clone_size: NA
v_call: TRBV28
j_call: TRBJ2-7
d_call: NA
cdr3_nt: TGTGCCAGCAGTCCCATTCCGGTGGTCGGGAGCTCCTACGAGCAGTACTTC
cdr3_aa: CASSPIPVVGSSYEQYF

clone_size: NA
v_call: TRBV3-1
j_call: TRBJ1-3
d_call: NA
cdr3_nt: TGTGCCAGCAGTCTTCAGGTGGGAAACACCATATATTTT
cdr3_aa: CASSLQVGNTIYF

clone_size: few
v_call: TRBV4-1
j_call: TRBJ1-5
d_call: TRBD1
cdr3_nt: TGCGCCAGCAGCCAGACCGGACAGGGGGCCAATCAGCCCCAGCATTTT
cdr3_aa: CASSQTGQGANQPQHF

clone_size: many
v_call: TRBV29-1
j_call: TRBJ2-5
d_call: NA
cdr3_nt: TGCAGCGTTGCTGGGGGGGCCGATGGAATAGAGACCCAGTACTTC
cdr3_aa: CSVAGGADGIETQYF

clone_size: many
v_call: TRBV20-1
j_call: TRBJ2-1
d_call: NA
cdr3_nt: TGCAGTGCTTTCATTCTGAGACCCTCATACAATGAGCAGTTCTTC
cdr3_aa: CSAFILRPSYNEQFF

clone_size: NA
v_call: TRBV6-5
j_call: TRBJ2-7
d_call: NA
cdr3_nt: TGTGCCAGCAGTTATAACCTGGGGGTACCCTACGAGCAGTACTTC
cdr3_aa: CASSYNLGVPYEQYF

clone_size: NA
v_call: TRBV18
j_call: TRBJ1-1
d_call: NA
cdr3_nt: TGTGCCAGCTCACCAGGTTTAGGGAACACTGAAGCTTTCTTT
cdr3_aa: CASSPGLGNTEAFF

clone_size: NA
v_call: TRBV7-2
j_call: TRBJ2-7
d_call: TRBD2
cdr3_nt: TGTGCCAGCAGCTCACTAGCGGAGACCTCCTACGAGCAGTACTTC
cdr3_aa: CASSSLAETSYEQYF

clone_size: NA
v_call: TRBV30
j_call: TRBJ1-1
d_call: NA
cdr3_nt: TGTGCCTGGAGCGACACTGAAGCTTTCTTT
cdr3_aa: CAWSDTEAFF

clone_size: few
v_call: TRBV28
j_call: TRBJ1-4
d_call: TRBD1
cdr3_nt: TGTGCCAGCAGTCCGACAGGGAAGGATGAAAAACTGTTTTTT
cdr3_aa: CASSPTGKDEKLFF

clone_size: many
v_call: TRBV6-2/TRBV6-3
j_call: TRBJ2-5
d_call: TRBD2
cdr3_nt: TGTGCCAGCAGTTGGAATACCCTGCCAGGACTAGCGAAAGAGACCCAGTACTTC
cdr3_aa: CASSWNTLPGLAKETQYF